This TCR beta chain was identified during a study of cytomegalovirus exposure and HLA in healthy donors. Overall study findings and caveats: Three chains linked to CMV were shown in vitro to be specific for CMV antigens. Among TCR beta chains, those listed as cytomegalovirus-associated numbered more than 150. Usually a TCR sequence was rare, but some public TCRs were found in many donors.

The CDR3 consists of 15 residues. Trimming removed 5 bases at V and 1 base at J, with 15 bases between. Germline V gene data show CDR1 as LNHDA and CDR2 as SQIVND (reference sequence). Clones were read by immunoSEQ multiplex PCR, and TCRdb kept only the in-frame ones, dropping some. The data show 50,000 to 65,000 clones, roughly 90% seen once. Regarding this clone: Its target is unknown.

J is TRBJ2-7 and V is TRBV19; D is perhaps TRBD2 (7 bases). This TCR came from a woman between 18 and 29 years old in good health and CMV-seropositive. The sequenced sample consisted of PBMCs. The CDR3 DNA sequence: TGTGCCAGTAGTGACGGGGGGCTAAGGTCCTACGAGCAGTACTTC. Translated: CASSDGGLRSYEQYF.